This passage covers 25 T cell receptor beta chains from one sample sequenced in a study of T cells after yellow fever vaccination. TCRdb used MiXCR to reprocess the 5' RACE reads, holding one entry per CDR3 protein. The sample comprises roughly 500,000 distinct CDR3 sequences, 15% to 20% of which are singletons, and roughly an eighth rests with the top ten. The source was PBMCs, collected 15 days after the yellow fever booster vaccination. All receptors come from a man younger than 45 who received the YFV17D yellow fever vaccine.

The CDR3 DNA reads TGCGCCAGCAGCTTGGCCCTCGCCGGGACTAGCGGTCCCTACGAGCAGTACTTC. Its translation: CASSLALAGTSGPYEQYF. V usage is TRBV5-1 and J usage is TRBJ2-7; 11 bases line up with TRBD2. Per the germline V gene, CDR1 is SGHRS and CDR2 is YFSETQ. CDR3 length equals 18 residues. Losses at the gene ends were 0 bases for V and 2 bases for J; bases not matched to a gene: 10.

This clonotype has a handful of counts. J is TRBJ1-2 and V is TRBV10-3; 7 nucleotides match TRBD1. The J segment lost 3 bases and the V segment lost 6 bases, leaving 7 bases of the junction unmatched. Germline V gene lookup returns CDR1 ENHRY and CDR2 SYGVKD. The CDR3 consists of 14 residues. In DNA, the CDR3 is TGTGCCATCAGGGGTGCAGGGGGGGACTATGGCTACACCTTC. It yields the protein CAIRGAGGDYGYTF.

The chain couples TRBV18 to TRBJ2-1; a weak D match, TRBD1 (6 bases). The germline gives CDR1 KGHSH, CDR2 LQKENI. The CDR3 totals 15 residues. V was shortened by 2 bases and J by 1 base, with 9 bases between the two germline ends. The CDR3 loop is CASSPSGQSYNEQFF. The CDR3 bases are TGTGCCAGCTCACCATCCGGACAGTCCTACAATGAGCAGTTCTTC.

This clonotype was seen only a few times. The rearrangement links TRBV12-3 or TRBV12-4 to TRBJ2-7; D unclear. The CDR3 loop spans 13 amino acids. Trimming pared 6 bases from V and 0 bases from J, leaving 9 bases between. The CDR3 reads CASSRGYSYEQYF. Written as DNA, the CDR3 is TGTGCCAGCAGCCGTGGGTACTCCTACGAGCAGTACTTC.

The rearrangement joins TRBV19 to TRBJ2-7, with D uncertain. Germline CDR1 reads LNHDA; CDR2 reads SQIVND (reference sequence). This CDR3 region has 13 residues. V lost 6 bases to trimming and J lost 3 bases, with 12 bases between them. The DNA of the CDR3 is TGTGCCAGTAGCACTCCTGGGAACTACGAGCAGTACTTC. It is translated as CASSTPGNYEQYF.

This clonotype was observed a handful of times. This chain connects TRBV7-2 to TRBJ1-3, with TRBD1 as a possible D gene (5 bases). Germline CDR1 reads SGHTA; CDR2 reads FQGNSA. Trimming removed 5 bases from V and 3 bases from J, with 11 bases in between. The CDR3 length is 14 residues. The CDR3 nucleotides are TGTGCCAGCAGCACTCAGAGGGGTGGAAACACCATATATTTT. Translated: CASSTQRGGNTIYF.

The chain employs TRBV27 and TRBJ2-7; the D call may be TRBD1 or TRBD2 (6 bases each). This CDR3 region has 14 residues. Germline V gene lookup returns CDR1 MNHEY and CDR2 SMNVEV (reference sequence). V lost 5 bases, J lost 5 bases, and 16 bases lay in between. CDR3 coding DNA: TGTGCCAGCAGTCTACAGGGAGGAGAAAACGAGCAGTACTTC. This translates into CASSLQGGENEQYF.

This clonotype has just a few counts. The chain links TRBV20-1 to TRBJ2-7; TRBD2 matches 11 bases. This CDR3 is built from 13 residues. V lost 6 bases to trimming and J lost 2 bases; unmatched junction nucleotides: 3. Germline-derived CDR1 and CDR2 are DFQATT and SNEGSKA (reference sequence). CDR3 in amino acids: CSATSGRPYEQYF. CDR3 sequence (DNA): TGCAGTGCCACTAGCGGGAGACCCTACGAGCAGTACTTC.

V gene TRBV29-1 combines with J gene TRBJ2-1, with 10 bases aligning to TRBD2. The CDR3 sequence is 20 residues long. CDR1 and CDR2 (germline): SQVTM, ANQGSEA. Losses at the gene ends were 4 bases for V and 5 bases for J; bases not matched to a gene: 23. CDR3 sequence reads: CSVVRLWAGASGSRDNEQFF. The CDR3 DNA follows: TGCAGCGTTGTGCGGTTGTGGGCAGGGGCTAGCGGGAGTCGGGACAATGAGCAGTTCTTC.

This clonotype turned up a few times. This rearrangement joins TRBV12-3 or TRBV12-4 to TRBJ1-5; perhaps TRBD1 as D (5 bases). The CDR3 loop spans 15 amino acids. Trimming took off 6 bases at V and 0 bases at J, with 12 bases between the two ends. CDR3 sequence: CASRARGYSNQPQHF. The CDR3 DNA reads TGTGCCAGCAGAGCTAGGGGATATAGCAATCAGCCCCAGCATTTT.

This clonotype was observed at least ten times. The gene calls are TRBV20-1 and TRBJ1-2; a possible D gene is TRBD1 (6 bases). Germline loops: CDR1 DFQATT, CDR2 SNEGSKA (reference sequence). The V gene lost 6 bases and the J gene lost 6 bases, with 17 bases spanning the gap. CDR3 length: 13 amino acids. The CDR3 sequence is CSAQGSAGNGYTF. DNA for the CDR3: TGCAGTGCCCAGGGGTCAGCCGGTAATGGCTACACCTTC.

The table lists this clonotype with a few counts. The CDR3 sequence: CASRRGGGTGEQFF. The CDR3 DNA follows: TGTGCCAGTAGAAGAGGGGGAGGCACGGGAGAGCAGTTCTTC. This chain connects TRBV19 to TRBJ2-1, with D tentatively TRBD1 or TRBD2 (6 bases each). Per the germline V gene, CDR1 is LNHDA and CDR2 is SQIVND (reference sequence). The ends were cut back, 6 bases at V and 10 bases at J, with 19 bases in the middle. This CDR3 contains 14 residues.

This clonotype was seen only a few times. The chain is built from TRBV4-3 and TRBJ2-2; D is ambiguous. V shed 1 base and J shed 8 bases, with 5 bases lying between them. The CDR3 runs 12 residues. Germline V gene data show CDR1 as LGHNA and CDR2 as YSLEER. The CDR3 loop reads CASSQALGELFF. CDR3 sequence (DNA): TGCGCCAGCAGCCAAGCACTTGGGGAGCTGTTTTTT.

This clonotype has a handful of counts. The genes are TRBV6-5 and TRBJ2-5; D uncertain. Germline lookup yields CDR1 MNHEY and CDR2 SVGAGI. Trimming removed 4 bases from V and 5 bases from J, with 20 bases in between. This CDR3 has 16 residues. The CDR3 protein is CASSLRRSDAVETQYF. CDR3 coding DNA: TGTGCCAGCAGTTTACGACGGTCCGATGCGGTGGAGACCCAGTACTTC.

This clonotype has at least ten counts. This CDR3 reads CASSPGGRLRNEQFF. The DNA of the CDR3 is TGTGCCAGCTCACCAGGCGGGAGGCTAAGGAATGAGCAGTTCTTC. This chain joins TRBV18 and TRBJ2-1; TRBD2 matches 8 bases. CDR1 is KGHSH, CDR2 LQKENI, per germline. The CDR3 runs 15 residues. V lost 2 bases, J lost 7 bases, and 7 bases stayed unmatched.

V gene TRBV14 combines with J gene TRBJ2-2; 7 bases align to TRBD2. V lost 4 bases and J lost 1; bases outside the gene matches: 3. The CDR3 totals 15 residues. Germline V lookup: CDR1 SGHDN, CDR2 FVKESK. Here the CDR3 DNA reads TGTGCCAGCAGCCGCGGACTAGAGAACACCGGGGAGCTGTTTTTT. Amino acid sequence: CASSRGLENTGELFF.

CDR3: CASILTGTSTDTQYF. The CDR3 coding sequence is TGTGCCAGCATTTTGACAGGGACTAGCACAGATACGCAGTATTTT. The genes are TRBV27 and TRBJ2-3, with D possibly matching TRBD1 (7 bases). The CDR3 is 15 amino acids. Germline lookup yields CDR1 MNHEY and CDR2 SMNVEV (reference sequence). The V end lost 7 bases, the J end lost 0 bases, and 14 bases lay between the germline ends.

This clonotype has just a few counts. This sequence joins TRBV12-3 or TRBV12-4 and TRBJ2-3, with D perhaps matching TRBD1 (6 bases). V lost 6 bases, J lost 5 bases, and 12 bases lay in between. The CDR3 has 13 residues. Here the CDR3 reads CASRSTGKDTQYF. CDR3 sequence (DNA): TGTGCCAGCAGATCTACAGGGAAAGATACGCAGTATTTT.

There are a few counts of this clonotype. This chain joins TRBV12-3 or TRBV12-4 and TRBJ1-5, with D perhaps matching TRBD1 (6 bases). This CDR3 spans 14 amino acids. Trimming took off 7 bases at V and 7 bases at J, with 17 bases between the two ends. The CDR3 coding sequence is TGTGCCAGCACAACTGGGGGCAGGGCACAGCCCCAGCATTTT. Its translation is CASTTGGRAQPQHF.

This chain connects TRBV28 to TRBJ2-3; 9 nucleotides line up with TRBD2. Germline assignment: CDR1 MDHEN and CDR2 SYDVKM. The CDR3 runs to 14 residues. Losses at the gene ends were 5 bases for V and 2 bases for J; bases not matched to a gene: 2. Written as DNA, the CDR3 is TGTGCCAGCAGTCCTAGCGGGAACACAGATACGCAGTATTTT. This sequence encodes CASSPSGNTDTQYF.

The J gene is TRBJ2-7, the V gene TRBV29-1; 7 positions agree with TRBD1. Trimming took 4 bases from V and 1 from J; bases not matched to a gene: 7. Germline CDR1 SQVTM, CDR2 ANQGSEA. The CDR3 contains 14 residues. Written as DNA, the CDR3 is TGCAGCGTTGCCTCAGGGACAGAGTCCTACGAGCAGTACTTC. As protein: CSVASGTESYEQYF.

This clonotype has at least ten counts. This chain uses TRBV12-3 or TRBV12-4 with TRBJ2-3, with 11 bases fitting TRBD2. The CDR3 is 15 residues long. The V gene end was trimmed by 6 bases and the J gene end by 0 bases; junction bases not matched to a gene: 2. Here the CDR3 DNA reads TGTGCCAGCAGGCGGACTAGCGGGAGCACAGATACGCAGTATTTT. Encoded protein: CASRRTSGSTDTQYF.

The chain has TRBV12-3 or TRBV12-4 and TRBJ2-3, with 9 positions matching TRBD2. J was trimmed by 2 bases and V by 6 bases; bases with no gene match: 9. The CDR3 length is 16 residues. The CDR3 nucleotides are TGTGCCAGCAGCTCTCCCGGCGGGGGGGTCACAGATACGCAGTATTTT. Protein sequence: CASSSPGGGVTDTQYF.

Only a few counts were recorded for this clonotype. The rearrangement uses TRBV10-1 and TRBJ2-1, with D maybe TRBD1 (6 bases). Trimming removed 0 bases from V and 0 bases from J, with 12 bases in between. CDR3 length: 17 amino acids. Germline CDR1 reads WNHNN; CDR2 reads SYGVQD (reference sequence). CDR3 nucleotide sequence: TGCGCCAGCAGTGAGTCTAGGGGGAATTCCTCCTACAATGAGCAGTTCTTC. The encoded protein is CASSESRGNSSYNEQFF.

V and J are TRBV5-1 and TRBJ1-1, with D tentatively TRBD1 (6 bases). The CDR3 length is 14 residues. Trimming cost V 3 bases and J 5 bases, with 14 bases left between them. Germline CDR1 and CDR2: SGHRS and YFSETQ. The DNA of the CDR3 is TGCGCCAGCAGCTCCGTCAGGGGAGGTACTGAAGCTTTCTTT. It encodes CASSSVRGGTEAFF.